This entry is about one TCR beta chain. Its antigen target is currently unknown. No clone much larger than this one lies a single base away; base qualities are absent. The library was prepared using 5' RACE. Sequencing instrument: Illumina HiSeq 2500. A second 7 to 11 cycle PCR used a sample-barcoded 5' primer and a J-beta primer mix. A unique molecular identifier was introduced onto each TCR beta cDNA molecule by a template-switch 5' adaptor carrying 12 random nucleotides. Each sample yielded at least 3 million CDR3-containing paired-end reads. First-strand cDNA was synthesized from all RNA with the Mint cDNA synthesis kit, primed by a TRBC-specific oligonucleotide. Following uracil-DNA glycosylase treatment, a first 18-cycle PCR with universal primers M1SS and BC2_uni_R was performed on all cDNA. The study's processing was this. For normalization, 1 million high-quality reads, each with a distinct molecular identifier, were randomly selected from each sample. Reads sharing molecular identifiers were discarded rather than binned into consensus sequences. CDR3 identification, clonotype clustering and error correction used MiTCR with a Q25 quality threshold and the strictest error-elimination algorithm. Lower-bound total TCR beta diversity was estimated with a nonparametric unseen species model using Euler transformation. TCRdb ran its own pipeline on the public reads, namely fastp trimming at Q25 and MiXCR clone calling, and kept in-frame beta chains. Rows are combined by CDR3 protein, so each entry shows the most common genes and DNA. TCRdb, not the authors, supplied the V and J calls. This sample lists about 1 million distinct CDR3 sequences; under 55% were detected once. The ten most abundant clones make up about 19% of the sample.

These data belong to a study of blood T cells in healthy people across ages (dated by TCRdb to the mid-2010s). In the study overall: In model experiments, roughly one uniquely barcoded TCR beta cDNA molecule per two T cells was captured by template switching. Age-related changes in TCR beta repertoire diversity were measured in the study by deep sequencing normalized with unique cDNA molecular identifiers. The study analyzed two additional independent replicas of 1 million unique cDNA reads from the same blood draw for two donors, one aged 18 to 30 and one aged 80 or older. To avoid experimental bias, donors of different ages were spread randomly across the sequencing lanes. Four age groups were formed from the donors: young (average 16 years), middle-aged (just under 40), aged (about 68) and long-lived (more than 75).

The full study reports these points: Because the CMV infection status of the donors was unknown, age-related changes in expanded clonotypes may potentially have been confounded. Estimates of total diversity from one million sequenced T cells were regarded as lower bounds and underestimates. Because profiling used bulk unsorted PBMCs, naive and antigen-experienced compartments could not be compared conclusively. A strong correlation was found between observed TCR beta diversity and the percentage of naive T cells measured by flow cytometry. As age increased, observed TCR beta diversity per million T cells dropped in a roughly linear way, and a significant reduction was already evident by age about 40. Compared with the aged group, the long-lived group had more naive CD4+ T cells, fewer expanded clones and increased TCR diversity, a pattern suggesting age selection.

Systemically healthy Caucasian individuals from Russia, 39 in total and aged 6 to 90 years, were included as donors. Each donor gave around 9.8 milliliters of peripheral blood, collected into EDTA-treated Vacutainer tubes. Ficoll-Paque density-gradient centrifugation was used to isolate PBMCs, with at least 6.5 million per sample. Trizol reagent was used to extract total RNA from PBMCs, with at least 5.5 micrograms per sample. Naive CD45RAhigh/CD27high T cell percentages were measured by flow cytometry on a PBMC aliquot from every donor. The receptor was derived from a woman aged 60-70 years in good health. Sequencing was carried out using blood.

The CDR3 has the sequence CASRTSFTDTQYF. The DNA is TGTGCCAGCCGGACCTCCTTCACAGATACGCAGTATTTT. The chain links TRBV25-1 with TRBJ2-3, with no confident D gene call. There are 13 amino acids in the CDR3, from cysteine to phenylalanine inclusive. Only CDR3 DNA remains: 39 bases, in frame from the first base. CDR1 and CDR2, per the germline V gene, are MGHDK and SYGVNS. The V end loses 8 bases and the J end loses 2 bases, and a stretch of 11 bases separates them.